This is a list of T cell receptor beta chains from one sample in a study of T cells in Graves' hyperthyroidism and ophthalmopathy. TCRdb passed the multiplex PCR reads through MiXCR, listing each CDR3 protein once. This table has about 640,000 distinct CDR3 sequences, about a fifth appearing once. The specimen was blood. The receptor source for this set is a man under 40 with Graves' ophthalmopathy. The CDR3 runs from the conserved cysteine through the conserved F or W. Fields, in order: CDR3 DNA, CDR3 protein, clone size, D gene, V gene, J gene. The D gene is left open where the match is weak. A clone size is listed for some rows: how often the clone was seen (once, few, many), or a class if it is expanded.

DNA: TGTGCCAGCAGGAGGACAGTAAACAATGAGCAGTTCTTC
CDR3: CASRRTVNNEQFF
size: .
D: .
V: TRBV27
J: TRBJ2-1

DNA: TGTGCCAGCAGCTTAACCAGGGTCCCATACGAGCAGTACTTC
CDR3: CASSLTRVPYEQYF
size: many
D: .
V: TRBV7-2
J: TRBJ2-7

DNA: TGCGCCAGCAGCCGCAATTCCGGGACAGGAATTAAAGAGACCCAGTACTTC
CDR3: CASSRNSGTGIKETQYF
size: few
D: TRBD1
V: TRBV5-1
J: TRBJ2-5

DNA: TGTGCCAGTAGTATAAAGGTCTGGGACTCCTACGAGCAGTACTTC
CDR3: CASSIKVWDSYEQYF
size: .
D: .
V: TRBV19
J: TRBJ2-7

DNA: TGCAGCGTTGTTTTGGTTGGGTCGGATTACAATGAGCAGTTCTTC
CDR3: CSVVLVGSDYNEQFF
size: few
D: .
V: TRBV29-1
J: TRBJ2-1

DNA: TGTGCCAGCAGCATGGGAGAATCCACAGATACGCAGTATTTT
CDR3: CASSMGESTDTQYF
size: many
D: .
V: TRBV11-2
J: TRBJ2-3

DNA: TGCGCCAGCAGCTCGGGGGGGGGACAGGGTGTCGGAGAGCAGTACTTC
CDR3: CASSSGGGQGVGEQYF
size: .
D: .
V: TRBV5-1
J: TRBJ2-7

DNA: TGTGCCAGCTCACCACCCAGGACAGGGAGCTCCTACGAGCAGTACTTC
CDR3: CASSPPRTGSSYEQYF
size: few
D: TRBD1
V: TRBV18
J: TRBJ2-7

DNA: TGTCCCAGCAGAGACTCTGGGGCCAACGTCCTGACTTTC
CDR3: CPSRDSGANVLTF
size: .
D: .
V: TRBV6-8
J: TRBJ2-6

DNA: TGTGCCAGCAGCTTAACTAGCGGGAGGCAGTACGAGCAGTACTTC
CDR3: CASSLTSGRQYEQYF
size: many
D: TRBD2
V: TRBV7-2
J: TRBJ2-7

DNA: TGTGCCAGCAGCTTAACGGGGACTCGAGCGGGAGGGCTCAATGAGCAGTTCTTC
CDR3: CASSLTGTRAGGLNEQFF
size: .
D: TRBD2
V: TRBV7-2
J: TRBJ2-1

DNA: TGCAGTGCTAGAGATCGCAGGCTAGTAAGAATGCTAGATACGCAGTATTTT
CDR3: CSARDRRLVRMLDTQYF
size: few
D: .
V: TRBV20-1
J: TRBJ2-3

DNA: TGTGCCAGCAGCCTCCCCCCGTTCGTCCTCGGGACAGGGGATCGAGAGCAGTACTTC
CDR3: CASSLPPFVLGTGDREQYF
size: .
D: TRBD1
V: TRBV6-2/TRBV6-3
J: TRBJ2-7

DNA: TGTGCCAGCAGTTTATGGACTAGACCCCACGAGCAGTACTTC
CDR3: CASSLWTRPHEQYF
size: many
D: .
V: TRBV28
J: TRBJ2-7

DNA: TGTGCCAGCAGCACCCGGACAGCTCGGAATTCACCCCTCCACTTT
CDR3: CASSTRTARNSPLHF
size: many
D: .
V: TRBV12-3/TRBV12-4
J: TRBJ1-6

DNA: TGTGCCACCAGCAGAGAATTGACAGCTAATCAGCCCCAGCATTTT
CDR3: CATSRELTANQPQHF
size: .
D: .
V: TRBV15
J: TRBJ1-5

DNA: TGTGCCAGCAGTTTAAGTCAGCCCCAGCATTTT
CDR3: CASSLSQPQHF
size: many
D: .
V: TRBV28
J: TRBJ1-5

DNA: TGTGCCAGCAGCTTAGCGACCGGGACTAGCTCCTACGAGCAGTACTTC
CDR3: CASSLATGTSSYEQYF
size: many
D: TRBD2
V: TRBV7-9
J: TRBJ2-7

DNA: TGTGCCAGCAGCTTGACTGTCGACAATGAGCAGTTCTTC
CDR3: CASSLTVDNEQFF
size: .
D: .
V: TRBV5-6
J: TRBJ2-1

DNA: TGCAGCGTCACCGGGACTAGTGCCGCCGATGAGCAGTTCTTC
CDR3: CSVTGTSAADEQFF
size: .
D: TRBD2
V: TRBV29-1
J: TRBJ2-1

DNA: TGTGCCAGCAGTCTCGGGGGCCCTGGAAACACCATATATTTT
CDR3: CASSLGGPGNTIYF
size: many
D: .
V: TRBV27
J: TRBJ1-3

DNA: TGTGCCAGCAGGTTACAGGGGGCGGCCTTGAACACTGAAGCTTTCTTT
CDR3: CASRLQGAALNTEAFF
size: many
D: TRBD1
V: TRBV28
J: TRBJ1-1

DNA: TGCGCCAGCAGCTTCCGTGGACAGGGTGCGAGCTCCTACGAGCAGTACTTC
CDR3: CASSFRGQGASSYEQYF
size: .
D: TRBD1
V: TRBV5-1
J: TRBJ2-7

DNA: TGTGCCAGCACGGGGGGGGTGAATGAAAAACTGTTTTTT
CDR3: CASTGGVNEKLFF
size: .
D: .
V: TRBV28
J: TRBJ1-4

DNA: TGTGCCAGCAGTTACGGGGACAGCCGAATCAATCAGCCCCAGCATTTT
CDR3: CASSYGDSRINQPQHF
size: .
D: TRBD1
V: TRBV6-5
J: TRBJ1-5

DNA: TGTGCCAGCAGGCTCAACCTCTTCGGGACTAGCGGGGGAGAGACCCAGTACTTC
CDR3: CASRLNLFGTSGGETQYF
size: .
D: TRBD2
V: TRBV12-3/TRBV12-4
J: TRBJ2-5

DNA: TGTGCCAGCAGTACACTAGCGGGACGTAGCCCAGATACGCAGTATTTT
CDR3: CASSTLAGRSPDTQYF
size: few
D: TRBD2
V: TRBV7-2
J: TRBJ2-3

DNA: TGTGCCTGGAGTGGACTGAGGTCCAACTATGGCTACACCTTC
CDR3: CAWSGLRSNYGYTF
size: many
D: .
V: TRBV30
J: TRBJ1-2

DNA: TGTGCCACCTGGGGGGGGAGTGGAGAGACCCAGTACTTC
CDR3: CATWGGSGETQYF
size: .
D: TRBD2
V: TRBV6-1
J: TRBJ2-5

DNA: TGTGCCAGCAGTCCAGGACTAGCGGGCGAGCAGTACTTC
CDR3: CASSPGLAGEQYF
size: many
D: TRBD2
V: TRBV12-3/TRBV12-4
J: TRBJ2-7

DNA: TGTGCCAGCAGTTCCTGGGCAGGGCCTGGATACGAGCAGTACTTC
CDR3: CASSSWAGPGYEQYF
size: many
D: .
V: TRBV6-2/TRBV6-3
J: TRBJ2-7

DNA: TGTGCCAGCAGCTTAGGAGCGGGCTTGGGGAATGAGCAGTTCTTC
CDR3: CASSLGAGLGNEQFF
size: few
D: .
V: TRBV7-9
J: TRBJ2-1

DNA: TGCAGTGCTCGGGACAGGACCACCTACGAGCAGTACTTC
CDR3: CSARDRTTYEQYF
size: many
D: TRBD1
V: TRBV20-1
J: TRBJ2-7

DNA: TGTGCCAGCAGCCAAAGACCCGGCCGGGGAATAGGCGAGCAGTACTTC
CDR3: CASSQRPGRGIGEQYF
size: .
D: .
V: TRBV3-1
J: TRBJ2-7

DNA: TGCAGTGCTAGGTTCGGCTACCTCTACGAGCAGTACTTC
CDR3: CSARFGYLYEQYF
size: .
D: .
V: TRBV20-1
J: TRBJ2-7

DNA: TGTGCCAGCAGTCCCTACGCCAGGGACAATGAGCAGTTCTTC
CDR3: CASSPYARDNEQFF
size: many
D: .
V: TRBV27
J: TRBJ2-1

DNA: TGTGCCAGCAGTGAACGGGGATCTAGCGGTATTGTATTAGAAAACACCATATATTTT
CDR3: CASSERGSSGIVLENTIYF
size: .
D: .
V: TRBV6-1
J: TRBJ1-3

DNA: TGTGCCAGCAGCTTAGGGCGACTAGCGGGGAGCACAGATACGCAGTATTTT
CDR3: CASSLGRLAGSTDTQYF
size: many
D: TRBD2
V: TRBV7-2
J: TRBJ2-3

DNA: TGTGCCAGCAGCCTACTACGGTGGGGGGACAATGAGCAGTTCTTC
CDR3: CASSLLRWGDNEQFF
size: few
D: .
V: TRBV12-3/TRBV12-4
J: TRBJ2-1

DNA: TGTGCCAGCAGCCTTCTGGCGGCGGGACTCGGCAATGAGCAGTTCTTC
CDR3: CASSLLAAGLGNEQFF
size: once
D: .
V: TRBV7-3
J: TRBJ2-1

DNA: TGTGCCAGCCGTGCCGGGACAGCGAGCTCCTACGAGCAGTACTTC
CDR3: CASRAGTASSYEQYF
size: many
D: TRBD1
V: TRBV28
J: TRBJ2-7

DNA: TGTGTCAGCAGCTTAGCAGGGGTGGAGTATAATTCACCCCTCCACTTT
CDR3: CVSSLAGVEYNSPLHF
size: few
D: .
V: TRBV11-2
J: TRBJ1-6

DNA: TGTGCCAGCAGCGTAGCGGAGCGCTACAATGAGCAGTTCTTC
CDR3: CASSVAERYNEQFF
size: .
D: .
V: TRBV9
J: TRBJ2-1

DNA: TGTGCCACCAGTGATCCCTCGGACGGGAGCTCCTACAATGAGCAGTTCTTC
CDR3: CATSDPSDGSSYNEQFF
size: few
D: .
V: TRBV24-1
J: TRBJ2-1

DNA: TGCAGCGTTGTTTGGGCCGGGGAGCTGTTTTTT
CDR3: CSVVWAGELFF
size: few
D: .
V: TRBV29-1
J: TRBJ2-2

DNA: TGCGCCAGCAGCTTCTCCCCCCAAACCGGGGAGCTGTTTTTT
CDR3: CASSFSPQTGELFF
size: once
D: .
V: TRBV5-1
J: TRBJ2-2

DNA: TGCGCCAGCAGCATAGGACAGGACTACGAGCAGTACTTC
CDR3: CASSIGQDYEQYF
size: many
D: TRBD1
V: TRBV5-1
J: TRBJ2-7

DNA: TGTGCCAGCTCACTGTCGACCCCGGAACCCTTCGGAAACATTCAGTACTTC
CDR3: CASSLSTPEPFGNIQYF
size: few
D: .
V: TRBV18
J: TRBJ2-4

DNA: TGTGCCAGCAGTCCGCTAGCGGGACCCTTTGTCGATGAGCAGTTCTTC
CDR3: CASSPLAGPFVDEQFF
size: .
D: TRBD2
V: TRBV27
J: TRBJ2-1

DNA: TGCAGCGTGAGACAGGCTTCTGGAAACACCATATATTTT
CDR3: CSVRQASGNTIYF
size: .
D: .
V: TRBV29-1
J: TRBJ1-3

DNA: TGTGCCAGCAGTTCCCCGGGGGCGGCGGGTAATTCACCCCTCCACTTT
CDR3: CASSSPGAAGNSPLHF
size: few
D: .
V: TRBV27
J: TRBJ1-6

DNA: TGTGCCAGCAGTTTCAGTGGAACCGGGACAGGGAACGAGCAGTACTTC
CDR3: CASSFSGTGTGNEQYF
size: few
D: TRBD1
V: TRBV27
J: TRBJ2-7

DNA: TGTGCCAGCAGCTTAGGGGCAGGGAGGGATCAGCCCCAGCATTTT
CDR3: CASSLGAGRDQPQHF
size: .
D: .
V: TRBV7-6
J: TRBJ1-5

DNA: TGCGCCAGCAGGGGAGGGACCCACACAGATACGCAGTATTTT
CDR3: CASRGGTHTDTQYF
size: few
D: TRBD2
V: TRBV5-1
J: TRBJ2-3

DNA: TGTGCCAGCAGTTTCCTACCCACCGGGAGCACAGATACGCAGTATTTT
CDR3: CASSFLPTGSTDTQYF
size: few
D: .
V: TRBV28
J: TRBJ2-3

DNA: TGTGCCAGCAGTTACTCGATACTTAATAGGCGGGCCTTCTCCTACGAGCAGTACTTC
CDR3: CASSYSILNRRAFSYEQYF
size: once
D: .
V: TRBV6-2/TRBV6-3
J: TRBJ2-7

DNA: TGTGCCAGCAGCCAAGAAGACAGGGGGTATGGCTACACCTTC
CDR3: CASSQEDRGYGYTF
size: few
D: TRBD1
V: TRBV3-1
J: TRBJ1-2

DNA: TGTGCCAGCACGTTTGTAGCAGAGGCTGAAGCTTTCTTT
CDR3: CASTFVAEAEAFF
size: many
D: .
V: TRBV7-9
J: TRBJ1-1

DNA: TGCAGTGCTAGACAGACGGACTATGGCTACACCTTC
CDR3: CSARQTDYGYTF
size: few
D: .
V: TRBV20-1
J: TRBJ1-2

DNA: TGCAGTGCTAGACCCCGAGCGGGTAGGGTGGGCAATGAGCAGTTCTTC
CDR3: CSARPRAGRVGNEQFF
size: many
D: .
V: TRBV20-1
J: TRBJ2-1